This is a list of T cell receptor beta chains from one sample in a study of CD8 T cells in ankylosing spondylitis. TCRdb fed the 5' RACE reads into MiXCR, producing one record per CDR3 protein. The sample consists of 450,000 to 550,000 distinct CDR3 sequences, roughly 5.2% of them appearing once. Material: blood, either unsorted or a sorted T cell fraction (not recorded which). Source of these receptors: a male donor with ankylosing spondylitis. The CDR3 runs from the conserved cysteine through the conserved F or W. Each record gives: CDR3 protein, J gene, V gene, clone size. A row's size may be missing; if present it is once, few, many or a size class.

CDR3 protein: CASSLSETVATNEKLFF
J gene: TRBJ1-4
V gene: TRBV7-6
clone size: many

CDR3 protein: CASSPGPIGYNEQFF
J gene: TRBJ2-1
V gene: TRBV27
clone size: .

CDR3 protein: CSAWKGTYNEQFF
J gene: TRBJ2-1
V gene: TRBV20-1
clone size: many

CDR3 protein: CASQDSPSTDTQYF
J gene: TRBJ2-3
V gene: TRBV28
clone size: .

CDR3 protein: CASTPPWGAETEAFF
J gene: TRBJ1-1
V gene: TRBV9
clone size: many

CDR3 protein: CASSPGQGGGYTF
J gene: TRBJ1-2
V gene: TRBV7-2
clone size: many

CDR3 protein: CSAERARTSINTQYF
J gene: TRBJ2-3
V gene: TRBV20-1
clone size: many

CDR3 protein: CASSLVASGVTYEQYF
J gene: TRBJ2-7
V gene: TRBV5-1
clone size: many

CDR3 protein: CSATGLTGRSVNPYEQYF
J gene: TRBJ2-7
V gene: TRBV20-1
clone size: many

CDR3 protein: CASSQVAGGEETQYF
J gene: TRBJ2-5
V gene: TRBV4-2
clone size: many

CDR3 protein: CASTVTSGSSYEQYF
J gene: TRBJ2-7
V gene: TRBV28
clone size: many

CDR3 protein: CASSHSRRAGSYGYTF
J gene: TRBJ1-2
V gene: TRBV16
clone size: many

CDR3 protein: CASRWTGVSYEQYF
J gene: TRBJ2-7
V gene: TRBV2
clone size: many

CDR3 protein: CASRPRNTEAFF
J gene: TRBJ1-1
V gene: TRBV12-3/TRBV12-4
clone size: many

CDR3 protein: CASSEYGTGVNIQYF
J gene: TRBJ2-4
V gene: TRBV2
clone size: many

CDR3 protein: CSVGTGLVLNEQFF
J gene: TRBJ2-1
V gene: TRBV29-1
clone size: few

CDR3 protein: CSVVQAKPNTGELIF
J gene: TRBJ2-2
V gene: TRBV29-1
clone size: .

CDR3 protein: CSVRLQGQRAFF
J gene: TRBJ1-1
V gene: TRBV29-1
clone size: many

CDR3 protein: CASSQGGRPSLTEAFF
J gene: TRBJ1-1
V gene: TRBV3-1
clone size: .

CDR3 protein: CASSVDLDRGRNEQYF
J gene: TRBJ2-7
V gene: TRBV9
clone size: many

CDR3 protein: CASSVSGRNTEAFF
J gene: TRBJ1-1
V gene: TRBV6-1
clone size: many

CDR3 protein: CSANLEQYF
J gene: TRBJ2-7
V gene: TRBV20-1
clone size: many

CDR3 protein: CASSQRDMDTQYF
J gene: TRBJ2-3
V gene: TRBV4-3
clone size: many

CDR3 protein: CSAMTSGATDTQYF
J gene: TRBJ2-3
V gene: TRBV20-1
clone size: few

CDR3 protein: CASSPALSWGPGNTIYF
J gene: TRBJ1-3
V gene: TRBV28
clone size: many

CDR3 protein: CASSGDPTAYEQYF
J gene: TRBJ2-7
V gene: TRBV5-1
clone size: many

CDR3 protein: CSAAGLSYEQYF
J gene: TRBJ2-7
V gene: TRBV20-1
clone size: many

CDR3 protein: CASSLDPRGQAFF
J gene: TRBJ1-1
V gene: TRBV11-3
clone size: .

CDR3 protein: CSAGLGVDTQYF
J gene: TRBJ2-3
V gene: TRBV20-1
clone size: many

CDR3 protein: CAISPGPNYNEQFF
J gene: TRBJ2-1
V gene: TRBV5-3
clone size: .

CDR3 protein: CASNPREGYEQYF
J gene: TRBJ2-7
V gene: TRBV7-9
clone size: many

CDR3 protein: CASSRNRLAGSLETQYF
J gene: TRBJ2-5
V gene: TRBV14
clone size: many

CDR3 protein: CASSQEFSTDTQYF
J gene: TRBJ2-3
V gene: TRBV4-3
clone size: many

CDR3 protein: CASSPRYSYGYTF
J gene: TRBJ1-2
V gene: TRBV27
clone size: many

CDR3 protein: CASSPTSGRVVETQYF
J gene: TRBJ2-5
V gene: TRBV4-1
clone size: many

CDR3 protein: CASRRGGQTDTQYF
J gene: TRBJ2-3
V gene: TRBV5-1
clone size: many

CDR3 protein: CASSLALAGSLLEQFF
J gene: TRBJ2-1
V gene: TRBV7-9
clone size: many

CDR3 protein: CSVSRDRGSYEQYF
J gene: TRBJ2-7
V gene: TRBV20-1
clone size: many

CDR3 protein: CAWSTSLYEQYF
J gene: TRBJ2-7
V gene: TRBV30
clone size: .

CDR3 protein: CASSLTLGRELFF
J gene: TRBJ2-2
V gene: TRBV7-3
clone size: many

CDR3 protein: CASSYLNGPRGYTF
J gene: TRBJ1-2
V gene: TRBV6-2/TRBV6-3
clone size: many

CDR3 protein: CSVIHPTVYEQYF
J gene: TRBJ2-7
V gene: TRBV29-1
clone size: many

CDR3 protein: CSATRTAQETQYF
J gene: TRBJ2-5
V gene: TRBV20-1
clone size: many

CDR3 protein: CSARLPGLPYEQYF
J gene: TRBJ2-7
V gene: TRBV20-1
clone size: many

CDR3 protein: CSATWVRNTEAFF
J gene: TRBJ1-1
V gene: TRBV20-1
clone size: many

CDR3 protein: CASSPGWGYEQYF
J gene: TRBJ2-7
V gene: TRBV5-5
clone size: few

CDR3 protein: CATSGTGGQPQHF
J gene: TRBJ1-5
V gene: TRBV24-1
clone size: many

CDR3 protein: CASSQGQGATDTQYF
J gene: TRBJ2-3
V gene: TRBV4-3
clone size: many

CDR3 protein: CASGLSPGMSEAFF
J gene: TRBJ1-1
V gene: TRBV12-5
clone size: many

CDR3 protein: CASSTPGQGKPGELFF
J gene: TRBJ2-2
V gene: TRBV28
clone size: few

CDR3 protein: CASSLAGWSGELFF
J gene: TRBJ2-2
V gene: TRBV7-2
clone size: many

CDR3 protein: CSAPDRAYEQYF
J gene: TRBJ2-7
V gene: TRBV20-1
clone size: many